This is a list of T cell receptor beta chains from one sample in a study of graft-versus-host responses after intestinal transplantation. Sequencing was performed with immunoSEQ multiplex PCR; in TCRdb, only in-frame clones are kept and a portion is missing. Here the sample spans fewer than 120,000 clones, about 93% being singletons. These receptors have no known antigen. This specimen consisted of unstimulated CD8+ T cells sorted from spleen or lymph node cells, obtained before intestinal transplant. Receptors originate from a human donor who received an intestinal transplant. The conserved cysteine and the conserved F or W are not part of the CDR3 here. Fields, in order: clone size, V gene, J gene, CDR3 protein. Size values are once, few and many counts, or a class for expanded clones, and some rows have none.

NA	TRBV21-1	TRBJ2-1	ASSNWTESSYNEQF
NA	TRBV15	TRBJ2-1	ATSPTRLNKNEQF
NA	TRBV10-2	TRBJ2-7	ASSMGETYEQY
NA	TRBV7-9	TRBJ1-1	ASSLQGMNTEAF
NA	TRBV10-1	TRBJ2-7	ASSSMDSPYEQY
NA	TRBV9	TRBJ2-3	ASSQTSGRVGTQY
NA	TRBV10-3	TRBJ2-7	AISNDRGRVTEQY
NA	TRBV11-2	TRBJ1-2	ASSLTLGTKYGYT
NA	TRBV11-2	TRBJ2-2	ASSFGSRGLAGELF
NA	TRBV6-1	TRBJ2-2	ASSELLAGNTGELF
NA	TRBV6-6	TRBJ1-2	ASSYSLQDSNYGYT
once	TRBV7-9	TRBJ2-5	ASSLVALRKETQY
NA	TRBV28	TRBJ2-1	ASSDLTSGRGYNEQF
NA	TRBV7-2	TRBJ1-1	ASSLRGVAILMNTEAF
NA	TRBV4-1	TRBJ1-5	ASSLGTGPYSNQPQH
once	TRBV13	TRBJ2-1	ASSLGLGVSSYNEQF
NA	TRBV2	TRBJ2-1	ASSDWTSPNNEQF
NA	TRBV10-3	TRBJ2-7	ATSTSGSPPYEQY
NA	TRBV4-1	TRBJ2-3	ASSQPRQGPTDTQY
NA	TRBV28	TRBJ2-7	ASSPVDRGSYEQY
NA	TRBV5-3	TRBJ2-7	ARSWRPGSRVSYEQY
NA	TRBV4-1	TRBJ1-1	ASSHPQGRNTEAF
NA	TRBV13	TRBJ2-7	ASSFTSGTAYEQY
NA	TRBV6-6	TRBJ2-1	ASSRLAGYYNEQF
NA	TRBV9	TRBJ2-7	ASSPGSGIAYEQY
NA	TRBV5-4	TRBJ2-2	ASSSSSGTNTGELF
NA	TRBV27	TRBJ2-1	ASSLWGGSPSINEQF
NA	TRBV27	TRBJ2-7	ASSPRAGGNTGEQY
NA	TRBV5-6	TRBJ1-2	ASNRQGRNYGYT
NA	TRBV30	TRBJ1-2	ASTGEVGYT
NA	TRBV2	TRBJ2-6	ASSDPRSGANVLT
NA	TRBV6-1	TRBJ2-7	ASSWGGSYEQY
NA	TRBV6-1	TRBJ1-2	ASSELIRYGYT
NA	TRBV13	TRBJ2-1	ASSLGHRQF
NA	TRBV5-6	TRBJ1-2	ASTGAGTHTTPNYGYT
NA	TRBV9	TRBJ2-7	ASSVAGTANEQY
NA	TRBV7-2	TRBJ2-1	ASSFLAGGFANEQF
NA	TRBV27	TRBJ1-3	ASTQDGSSGNTIY
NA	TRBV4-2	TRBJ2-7	ASSQTLAGGAVEQY
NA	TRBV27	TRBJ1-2	ASSPRTGVFYGYT
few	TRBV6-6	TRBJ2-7	ASSPTRGTLYEQY
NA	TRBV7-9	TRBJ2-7	ASSSEVKLNYEQY
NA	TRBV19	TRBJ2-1	ASSFYNEQF
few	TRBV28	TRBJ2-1	ASSFVDEQF
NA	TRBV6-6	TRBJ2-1	ASSYTGTNNEQF
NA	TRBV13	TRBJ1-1	ASSARLDTEAF
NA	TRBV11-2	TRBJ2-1	ASSLFLAADNEQF
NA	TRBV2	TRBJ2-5	ASSEGGAQETQY
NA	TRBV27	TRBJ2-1	ASSLSGTGVPGQF
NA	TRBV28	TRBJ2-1	ASMTTGSSYNEQF
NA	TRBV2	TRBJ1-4	ASSGWVATNEKLF
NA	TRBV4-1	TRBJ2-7	ASSPRLAGYEQY
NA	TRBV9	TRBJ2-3	ASSAYTDTQY